This TCR beta chain was retrieved from a study of blood T cell repertoires in COVID-19. Here immunoSEQ multiplex PCR was the method, and the copy in TCRdb shows in-frame clones only, minus some. The sample shows some 220,000 clones, around 81% of them seen only once. J was trimmed by 6 bases and V by 4 bases; bases with no gene match: 6. Germline V gives CDR1 SGHDT, CDR2 YYEEEE. The CDR3 runs to 14 residues. V and J are TRBV5-6 and TRBJ2-3; 9 bases fit TRBD2. Sequenced sample: peripheral blood. This receptor was identified in a woman in her sixties or seventies with acute or convalescent COVID-19. In DNA form, the CDR3 reads TGTGCCAGCAGCCGTGGCGGGGGGGCCGATACGCAGTATTTT. Protein sequence: CASSRGGGADTQYF.